The source of this TCR beta chain is a study of T cell responses to AZD1222 COVID-19 vaccine. The wider study: Samples with a second dose at about 4 or about 12 weeks were pooled together. Findings of the study overall: Clonal diversity may have been underestimated, and the donors were mostly white British, with more females than males. Only 5 or 6 individuals given AZD1222 were seropositive at baseline.

The V and J ends lost 6 bases and 1 base respectively, with 9 bases between them. Germline CDR1 SNHLY, CDR2 FYNNEI. The CDR3 runs to 13 residues. In this sample, this clone turned up once. Its antigen remains unknown. The table came from immunoSEQ multiplex PCR; TCRdb's copy has only in-frame clones and leaves some out. The top ten clones hold just over 5.5% of a sample with approximately 140,000 clones, 70% to 90% of them seen once. The TCR originated in an adult in good health. Sequencing was performed on peripheral blood, taken on day 0 of AZD1222 vaccination. This chain joins TRBV2 and TRBJ1-2, with D unclear. CDR3 sequence: CASRAGVNYGYTF. CDR3 sequence (DNA): TGTGCCAGCAGGGCCGGAGTTAACTATGGCTACACCTTC.